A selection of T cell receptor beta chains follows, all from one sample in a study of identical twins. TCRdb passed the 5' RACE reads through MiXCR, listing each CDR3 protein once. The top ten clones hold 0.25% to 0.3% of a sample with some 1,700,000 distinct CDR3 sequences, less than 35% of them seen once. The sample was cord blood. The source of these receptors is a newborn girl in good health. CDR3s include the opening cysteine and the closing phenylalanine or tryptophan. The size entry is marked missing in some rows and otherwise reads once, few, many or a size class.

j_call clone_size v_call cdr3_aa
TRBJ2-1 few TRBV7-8 CASSSAAGGPYNEQFF
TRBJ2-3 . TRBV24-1 CATSVPGLARDTQYF
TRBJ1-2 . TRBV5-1 CASSLRWDGYTF
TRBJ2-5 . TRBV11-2 CASSARQGAETQYF
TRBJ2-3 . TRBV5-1 CASSLLGPGLASTDTQYF
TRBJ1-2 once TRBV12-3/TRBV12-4 CASSLVGPGYGYTF
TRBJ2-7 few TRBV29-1 CSVEGGAVGEQYF
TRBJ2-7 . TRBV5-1 CASSPRQGGPSYEQYF
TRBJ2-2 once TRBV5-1 CASSLAGATNTGELFF
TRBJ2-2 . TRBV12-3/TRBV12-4 CASSSRTSGNTGELFF
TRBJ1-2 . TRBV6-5 CASSPAGHTYGYTF
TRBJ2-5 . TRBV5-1 CASSLAGGYNNEQYF
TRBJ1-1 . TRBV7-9 CASGVPTGEGNTEAFF
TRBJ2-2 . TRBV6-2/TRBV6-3 CASSPHSSGELFF
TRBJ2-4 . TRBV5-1 CASSLPRGTGDIQYF
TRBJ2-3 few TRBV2 CAFGGSSTDTQYF
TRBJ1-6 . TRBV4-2 CASSQGTPDRENSPLHF
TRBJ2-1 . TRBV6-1 CASSRGLAGPLDEQFF
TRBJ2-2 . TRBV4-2 CASSPRVRLAGSTGELFF
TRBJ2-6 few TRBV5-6 CASTLQGSGANVLTF
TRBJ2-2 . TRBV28 CASSFQQNTGELFF
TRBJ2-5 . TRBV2 CASGSQTQYF
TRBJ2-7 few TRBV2 CASRPLAYEQYF
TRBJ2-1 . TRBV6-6 CASSYDMPNEQFF
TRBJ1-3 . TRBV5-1 CASSFGQVGNTIYF
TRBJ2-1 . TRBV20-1 CSARDATSGTHEQFF
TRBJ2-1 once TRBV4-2 CASSQGIWGAQNYNEQFF
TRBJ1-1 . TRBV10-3 CARPGQGAEAFF
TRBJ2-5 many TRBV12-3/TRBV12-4 CASKNRETQYF